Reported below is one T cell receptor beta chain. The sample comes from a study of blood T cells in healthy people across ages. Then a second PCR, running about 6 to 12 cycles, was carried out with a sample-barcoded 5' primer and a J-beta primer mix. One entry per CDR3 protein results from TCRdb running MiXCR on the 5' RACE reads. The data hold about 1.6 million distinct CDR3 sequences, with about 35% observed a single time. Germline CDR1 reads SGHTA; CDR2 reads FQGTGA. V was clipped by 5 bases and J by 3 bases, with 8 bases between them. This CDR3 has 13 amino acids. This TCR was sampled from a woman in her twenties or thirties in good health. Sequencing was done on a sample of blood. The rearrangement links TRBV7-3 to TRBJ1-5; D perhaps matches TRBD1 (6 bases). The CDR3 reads CASSRDINQPQHF. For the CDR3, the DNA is TGTGCCAGCAGCCGGGACATCAATCAGCCCCAGCATTTT.